The clone carrying this T cell receptor beta chain was recorded many times. TCRdb reanalysed the 5' RACE reads using MiXCR and keeps one entry per CDR3 protein. The sample shows about 520,000 distinct CDR3 sequences, 20% to 25% of them seen only once. The sample is drawn from a study of identical twins. The CDR3 contains 17 residues. Trimming took off 3 bases at V and 0 bases at J, with 16 bases between the two ends. These data were likewise used in another study, on T cells expressing NK-cell markers.

The genes are TRBV12-3 or TRBV12-4 and TRBJ2-3; tentatively, D is TRBD1 or TRBD2 (5 bases each). Material: CD4+ T cells sorted from blood. This TCR came from a woman between 18 and 29 years old in good health. DNA for the CDR3: TGTGCCAGCAGTTTGGGGTCGGGGCTTACTAGCACAGATACGCAGTATTTT. It is translated as CASSLGSGLTSTDTQYF.